This is a list of T cell receptor beta chains from one sample in a study of blood T cell repertoires in COVID-19. Clones were sequenced by immunoSEQ multiplex PCR, and TCRdb holds only the in-frame ones, with some missing. Of 250,000 to 350,000 clones listed, 90% are singletons. The sequenced sample consisted of PBMCs or T cells enriched from blood (not recorded which). These TCRs come from a man aged 60 to 75 who had recovered from COVID-19. The CDR3 runs from the conserved cysteine through the conserved F or W. The order of the fields is V gene, clone size, D gene, J gene, CDR3 DNA, CDR3 protein. D genes are given only for firm matches. Size tells how often a clone was seen (once, few, many) or the class of an expanded clone, and some rows leave it out.

v_call: TRBV6-6; clone_size: -; d_call: TRBD1; j_call: TRBJ1-2; cdr3_nt: TGTGCCAGCAGAGGACAGGGGGGTGGCTATGGCTACACCTTC; cdr3_aa: CASRGQGGGYGYTF
v_call: TRBV29-1; clone_size: -; d_call: -; j_call: TRBJ2-1; cdr3_nt: TGCAGCGTTGGTTATACGGCAGGGGAAGGATCTGTGTCCTACAATGAGCAGTTCTTC; cdr3_aa: CSVGYTAGEGSVSYNEQFF
v_call: TRBV9; clone_size: once; d_call: -; j_call: TRBJ1-3; cdr3_nt: TGTGCCAGCAGCTACCCGACGGAGAACTCTGGAAACACCATATATTTT; cdr3_aa: CASSYPTENSGNTIYF
v_call: TRBV6-5; clone_size: -; d_call: -; j_call: TRBJ2-6; cdr3_nt: TGTGCCAGCAGTTTTCGTGGGGCCAACGTCCTGACTTTC; cdr3_aa: CASSFRGANVLTF
v_call: TRBV18; clone_size: -; d_call: -; j_call: TRBJ1-6; cdr3_nt: TGTGCCAGCTCACCACGTGAGGTCTCGGTTTCACCCCTCCACTTT; cdr3_aa: CASSPREVSVSPLHF
v_call: TRBV10-1; clone_size: -; d_call: -; j_call: TRBJ2-3; cdr3_nt: TGCGCCAGCAGTGGGGGGGGCACAGATACGCAGTATTTT; cdr3_aa: CASSGGGTDTQYF
v_call: TRBV30; clone_size: -; d_call: TRBD2; j_call: TRBJ2-3; cdr3_nt: TGTGCCTGGAGTGTACGCGGGACTAGCGCCAACACAGATACGCAGTATTTT; cdr3_aa: CAWSVRGTSANTDTQYF
v_call: TRBV7-9; clone_size: -; d_call: TRBD2; j_call: TRBJ2-5; cdr3_nt: TGTGCCAGCAGCCCAAAGCTGTCAGCGGGGCCGCAAGAGACCCAGTACTTC; cdr3_aa: CASSPKLSAGPQETQYF
v_call: TRBV19; clone_size: -; d_call: -; j_call: TRBJ1-5; cdr3_nt: TGTGCCAGTAGTATAGTAGGGGCACGGAGCAATCAGCCCCAGCATTTT; cdr3_aa: CASSIVGARSNQPQHF
v_call: TRBV5-1; clone_size: -; d_call: TRBD2; j_call: TRBJ2-7; cdr3_nt: TGCGCCAGCAGACAGGACAATAGCGGGAGGTACGAGCAGTACTTC; cdr3_aa: CASRQDNSGRYEQYF
v_call: TRBV3-1/TRBV3-2; clone_size: -; d_call: TRBD2; j_call: TRBJ2-1; cdr3_nt: TGTGCCAGCAGCCAAGGCCCCAGCGGGAGGGCTCAGGAGCAGTTCTTC; cdr3_aa: CASSQGPSGRAQEQFF
v_call: TRBV12-3/TRBV12-4; clone_size: -; d_call: TRBD2; j_call: TRBJ2-5; cdr3_nt: TGTGCCAGCAGTCCCGGACTAGGGGAGACCCAGTACTTC; cdr3_aa: CASSPGLGETQYF
v_call: TRBV27; clone_size: -; d_call: -; j_call: TRBJ1-5; cdr3_nt: TGTGCCAGCAGTTCAATAACCAACAGGGTTGGGAATCAGCCCCAGCATTTT; cdr3_aa: CASSSITNRVGNQPQHF
v_call: TRBV7-6; clone_size: few; d_call: TRBD1; j_call: TRBJ1-1; cdr3_nt: TGTGCCAGCAGCCCGGGGACAGCCAACACTGAAGCTTTCTTT; cdr3_aa: CASSPGTANTEAFF
v_call: TRBV4-1; clone_size: -; d_call: TRBD1; j_call: TRBJ1-1; cdr3_nt: TGCGCCAGCAGCCTGTGGGACAGGGTGTCCGATGAAGCTTTCTTT; cdr3_aa: CASSLWDRVSDEAFF
v_call: TRBV9; clone_size: -; d_call: -; j_call: TRBJ1-3; cdr3_nt: TGTGCCAGCAGTCCTGGCGGAGCAGCTGGAAACACCATATATTTT; cdr3_aa: CASSPGGAAGNTIYF
v_call: TRBV30; clone_size: -; d_call: -; j_call: TRBJ2-2; cdr3_nt: TGTGCCTGGAGAACTTACTCCTCCGGGGAGCTGTTTTTT; cdr3_aa: CAWRTYSSGELFF
v_call: TRBV28; clone_size: -; d_call: -; j_call: TRBJ1-5; cdr3_nt: TGTGCCAGCAGTTTACATACGGGGGGGACGCCCCAGCATTTT; cdr3_aa: CASSLHTGGTPQHF
v_call: TRBV18; clone_size: -; d_call: -; j_call: TRBJ1-1; cdr3_nt: TGTGCCAGCTCACCGACTGGGAGTTCGGTGAACACTGAAGCTTTCTTT; cdr3_aa: CASSPTGSSVNTEAFF
v_call: TRBV7-7; clone_size: -; d_call: -; j_call: TRBJ1-5; cdr3_nt: TGTGCTAGCAGACCCTCGGCCGAGACAACAAATCAGCCCCAGCATTTT; cdr3_aa: CASRPSAETTNQPQHF
v_call: TRBV2; clone_size: -; d_call: TRBD2; j_call: TRBJ2-2; cdr3_nt: TGTGCCAGCAGTTACTACTGGACTAGCGGGAGCCCGGACACCGGGGAGCTGTTTTTT; cdr3_aa: CASSYYWTSGSPDTGELFF
v_call: TRBV5-6; clone_size: once; d_call: -; j_call: TRBJ1-2; cdr3_nt: TGTGCCAGCAGCTTGTTTTACGAAAACGGTCTGTATGGCTACACCTTC; cdr3_aa: CASSLFYENGLYGYTF
v_call: TRBV6-5; clone_size: once; d_call: -; j_call: TRBJ2-5; cdr3_nt: TGTGCCAGCAGTAACAGGGCTGCCGAGACCCAGTACTTC; cdr3_aa: CASSNRAAETQYF
v_call: TRBV19; clone_size: -; d_call: -; j_call: TRBJ1-2; cdr3_nt: TGTGCCAGTAGACCACACCACAGGGAATTCGTGGATGGCTACACCTTC; cdr3_aa: CASRPHHREFVDGYTF
v_call: TRBV3-1/TRBV3-2; clone_size: once; d_call: -; j_call: TRBJ1-2; cdr3_nt: TGTGCCAGCAGCCCCTGGGCTGAGGGTGGCTACACCTTC; cdr3_aa: CASSPWAEGGYTF
v_call: TRBV25-1; clone_size: -; d_call: -; j_call: TRBJ2-2; cdr3_nt: TGTGCCAGCAGATCGGGAGCGAACACCGGGGAGCTGTTTTTT; cdr3_aa: CASRSGANTGELFF
v_call: TRBV6-4; clone_size: few; d_call: TRBD2; j_call: TRBJ2-1; cdr3_nt: TGTGCCAGCAGTGAGAGGACTAGCGGCCTCAATGAGCAGTTCTTC; cdr3_aa: CASSERTSGLNEQFF
v_call: TRBV6-2/TRBV6-3; clone_size: -; d_call: TRBD2; j_call: TRBJ2-7; cdr3_nt: TGTGCCAGCAGTGCCGGGGGGGGCTCCTACGAGCAGTACTTC; cdr3_aa: CASSAGGGSYEQYF
v_call: TRBV24-1; clone_size: -; d_call: -; j_call: TRBJ2-2; cdr3_nt: TGTGCCACCAGTGACGGAGGTTGGTCTACCGGGGAGCTGTTTTTT; cdr3_aa: CATSDGGWSTGELFF
v_call: TRBV27; clone_size: -; d_call: TRBD1; j_call: TRBJ2-7; cdr3_nt: TGTGCCAGCAGTCTGGGGACAGGGAAGTACGAGCAGTACTTC; cdr3_aa: CASSLGTGKYEQYF
v_call: TRBV5-1; clone_size: once; d_call: -; j_call: TRBJ2-6; cdr3_nt: TGCGCCAGCAGCTTGGCCCCCGGCTCTGGGGCCAACGTCCTGACTTTC; cdr3_aa: CASSLAPGSGANVLTF
v_call: TRBV29-1; clone_size: -; d_call: TRBD1; j_call: TRBJ1-2; cdr3_nt: TGCAGCGCCCGGGACAGAACCAACTATGGCTACACCTTC; cdr3_aa: CSARDRTNYGYTF
v_call: TRBV7-2; clone_size: -; d_call: -; j_call: TRBJ2-1; cdr3_nt: TGTGCCAGCAGCTTAGGAGGCGGGCAATCCTACAATGAGCAGTTCTTC; cdr3_aa: CASSLGGGQSYNEQFF
v_call: TRBV6-5; clone_size: once; d_call: -; j_call: TRBJ2-1; cdr3_nt: TGTGCCAGCCGAGGACTCCCCTCCTACAATGAGCAGTTCTTC; cdr3_aa: CASRGLPSYNEQFF
v_call: TRBV3-1/TRBV3-2; clone_size: -; d_call: TRBD1; j_call: TRBJ1-5; cdr3_nt: TGTGCCAGCAGCCATGCCGGGACAGGAGGTGGTGGCAATCAGCCCCAGCATTTT; cdr3_aa: CASSHAGTGGGGNQPQHF
v_call: TRBV5-1; clone_size: few; d_call: -; j_call: TRBJ1-2; cdr3_nt: TGCGCCAGCTCGATACAGGGTCGCGGCTACACCTTC; cdr3_aa: CASSIQGRGYTF